This TCR beta chain is from a study of blood T cell repertoires in COVID-19. In the source study's methods: Reference gene primer amplification gave nucleated cell count estimates. Generated by immunoSEQ multiplex PCR, the TCRdb table keeps only in-frame clones and is missing some. Clone size and the V and J calls come from that table; the DNA yielded D and trimming. Among approximately 64,000 clones listed, 80% to 90% were seen once. CDR1 and CDR2 from the germline V gene are MNHEY and SVGAGI. V was clipped by 8 bases and J by 5 bases, with 10 bases between them. The CDR3 has 12 amino acids. The sample taken for sequencing was peripheral blood. This receptor was taken from a woman aged 55-70 years with COVID-19, enrolled during active disease. The chain has TRBV6-5 and TRBJ1-5; tentative D call: TRBD1 (5 bases). In DNA, the CDR3 is TGTGCCAGCGCAGGAGGGGATCAGCCCCAGCATTTT. This codes for CASAGGDQPQHF.